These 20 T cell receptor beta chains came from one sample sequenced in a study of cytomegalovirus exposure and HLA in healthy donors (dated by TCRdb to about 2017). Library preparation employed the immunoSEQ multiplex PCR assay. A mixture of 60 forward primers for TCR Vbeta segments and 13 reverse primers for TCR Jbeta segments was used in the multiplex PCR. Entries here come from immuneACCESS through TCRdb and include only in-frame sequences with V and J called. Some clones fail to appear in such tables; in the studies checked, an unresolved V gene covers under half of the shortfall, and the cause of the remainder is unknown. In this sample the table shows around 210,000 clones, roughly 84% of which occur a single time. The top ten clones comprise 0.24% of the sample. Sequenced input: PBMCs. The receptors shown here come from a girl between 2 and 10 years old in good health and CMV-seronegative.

This CDR3 reads CASSPGSGSGNQPQHF. CDR3 bases: TGCGCCAGCAGCCCCGGATCGGGTTCGGGCAATCAGCCCCAGCATTTT. The J gene is TRBJ1-5, the V gene TRBV5-1; D call uncertain. Per germline, CDR1 SGHRS and CDR2 YFSETQ. Between the trimmed V and J ends, which lost 4 bases and 2 bases, there was a span of 16 bases. This CDR3 is built from 16 residues.

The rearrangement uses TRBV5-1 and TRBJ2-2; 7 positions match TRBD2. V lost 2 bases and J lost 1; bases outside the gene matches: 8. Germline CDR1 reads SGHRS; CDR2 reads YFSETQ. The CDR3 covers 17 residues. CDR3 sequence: CASSLSEWGGNTGELFF. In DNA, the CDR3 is TGCGCCAGCAGCTTATCTGAGTGGGGGGGGAACACCGGGGAGCTGTTTTTT.

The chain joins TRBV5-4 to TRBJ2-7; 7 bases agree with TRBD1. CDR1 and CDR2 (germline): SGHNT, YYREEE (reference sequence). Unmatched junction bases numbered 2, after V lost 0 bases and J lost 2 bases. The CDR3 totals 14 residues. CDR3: CASSLDGTAYEQYF. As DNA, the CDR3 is TGTGCCAGCAGCTTGGATGGGACAGCCTACGAGCAGTACTTC.

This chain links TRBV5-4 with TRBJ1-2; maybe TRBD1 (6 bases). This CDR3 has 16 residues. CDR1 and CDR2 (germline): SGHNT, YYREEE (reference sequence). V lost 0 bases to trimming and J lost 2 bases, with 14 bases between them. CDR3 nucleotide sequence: TGTGCCAGCAGCTTGGGCCCTGGACAGACAAACTATGGCTACACCTTC. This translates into CASSLGPGQTNYGYTF.

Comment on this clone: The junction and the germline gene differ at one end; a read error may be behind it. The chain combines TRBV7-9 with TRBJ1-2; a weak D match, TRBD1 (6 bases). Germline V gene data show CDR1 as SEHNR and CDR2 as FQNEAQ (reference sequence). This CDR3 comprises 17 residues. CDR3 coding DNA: TGTTCCAGCAGCTTATACCAGGGTAAGGGGGCTAACTATGGCTACACCTTC. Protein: CSSSLYQGKGANYGYTF.

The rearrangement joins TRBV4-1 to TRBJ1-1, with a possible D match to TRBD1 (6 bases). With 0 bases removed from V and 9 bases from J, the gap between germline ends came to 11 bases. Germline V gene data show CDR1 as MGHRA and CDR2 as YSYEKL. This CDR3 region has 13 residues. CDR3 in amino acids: CASSQDRGGQAFF. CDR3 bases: TGCGCCAGCAGCCAAGACAGGGGAGGGCAAGCTTTCTTT.

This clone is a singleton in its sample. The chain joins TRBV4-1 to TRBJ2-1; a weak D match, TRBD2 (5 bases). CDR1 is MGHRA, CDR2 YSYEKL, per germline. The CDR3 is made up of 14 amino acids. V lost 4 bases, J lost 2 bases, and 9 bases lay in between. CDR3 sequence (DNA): TGCGCCAGCAGCCTCTTGGAGGCCTACAATGAGCAGTTCTTC. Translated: CASSLLEAYNEQFF.

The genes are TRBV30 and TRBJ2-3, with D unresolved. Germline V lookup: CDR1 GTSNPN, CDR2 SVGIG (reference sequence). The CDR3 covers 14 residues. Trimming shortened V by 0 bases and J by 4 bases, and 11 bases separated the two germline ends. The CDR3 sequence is CAWSVSTPPDTQYF. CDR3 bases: TGTGCCTGGAGTGTATCTACTCCACCAGATACGCAGTATTTT.

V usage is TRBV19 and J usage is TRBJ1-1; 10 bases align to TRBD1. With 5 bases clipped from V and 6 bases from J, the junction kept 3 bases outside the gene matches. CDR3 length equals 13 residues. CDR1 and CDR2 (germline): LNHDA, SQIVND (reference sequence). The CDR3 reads CASSLGTGAEAFF. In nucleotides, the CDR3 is TGTGCCAGTAGTCTCGGGACAGGGGCTGAAGCTTTCTTT.

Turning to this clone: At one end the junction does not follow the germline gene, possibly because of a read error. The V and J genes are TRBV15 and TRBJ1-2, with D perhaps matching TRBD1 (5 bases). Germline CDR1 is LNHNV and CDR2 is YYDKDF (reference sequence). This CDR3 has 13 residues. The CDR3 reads CATSRDRASGYIF. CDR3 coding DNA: TGTGCCACCAGCAGAGACAGGGCGAGTGGCTACATCTTC.

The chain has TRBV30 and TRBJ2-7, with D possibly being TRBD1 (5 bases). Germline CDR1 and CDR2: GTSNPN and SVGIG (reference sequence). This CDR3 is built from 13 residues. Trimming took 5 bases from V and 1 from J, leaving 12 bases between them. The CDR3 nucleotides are TGTGCCTGGGCGACAGTCTTTTCCTACGAGCAGTACTTC. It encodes CAWATVFSYEQYF.

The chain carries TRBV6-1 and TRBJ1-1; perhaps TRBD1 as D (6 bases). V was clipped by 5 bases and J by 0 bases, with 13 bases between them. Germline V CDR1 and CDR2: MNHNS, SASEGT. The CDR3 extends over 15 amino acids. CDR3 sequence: CASSPRGGVNTEAFF. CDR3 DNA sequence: TGTGCCAGCAGTCCAAGGGGGGGGGTGAACACTGAAGCTTTCTTT.

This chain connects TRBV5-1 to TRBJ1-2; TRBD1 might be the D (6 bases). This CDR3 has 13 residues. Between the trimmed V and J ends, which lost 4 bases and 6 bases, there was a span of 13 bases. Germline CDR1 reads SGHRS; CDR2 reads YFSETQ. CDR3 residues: CASSLGQYDGYTF. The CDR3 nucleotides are TGCGCCAGCAGCCTAGGACAGTATGATGGCTACACCTTC.

CDR3 in DNA: TGCGCCAGCAGCTTGGGGGTCGGGACAGGGGCCTACAATGAGCAGTTCTTC. Protein: CASSLGVGTGAYNEQFF. The genes are TRBV5-1 and TRBJ2-1; 10 bases are shared with TRBD1. Losses at the gene ends were 0 bases for V and 2 bases for J; bases not matched to a gene: 5. Germline CDR1 SGHRS, CDR2 YFSETQ. This CDR3 has 17 residues.

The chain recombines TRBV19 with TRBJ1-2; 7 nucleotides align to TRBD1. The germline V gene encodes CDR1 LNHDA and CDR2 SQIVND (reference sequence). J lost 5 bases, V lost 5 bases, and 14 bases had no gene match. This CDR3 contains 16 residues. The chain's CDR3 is CASSGGTLRGEYGYTF. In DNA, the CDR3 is TGTGCCAGTAGTGGAGGGACACTCAGGGGGGAATATGGCTACACCTTC.

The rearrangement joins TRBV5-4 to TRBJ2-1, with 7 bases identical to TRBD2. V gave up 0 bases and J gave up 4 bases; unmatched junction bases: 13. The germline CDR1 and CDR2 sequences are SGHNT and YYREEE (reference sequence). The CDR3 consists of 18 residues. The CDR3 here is CASSLVLARASSYNEQFF. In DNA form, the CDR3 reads TGTGCCAGCAGCTTGGTACTAGCGAGAGCTTCGAGTTACAATGAGCAGTTCTTC.

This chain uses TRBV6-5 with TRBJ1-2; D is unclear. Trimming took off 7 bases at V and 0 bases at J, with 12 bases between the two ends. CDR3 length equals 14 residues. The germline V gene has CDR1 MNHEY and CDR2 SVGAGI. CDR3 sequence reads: CASIKTDSNYGYTF. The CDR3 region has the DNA TGTGCCAGCATTAAGACCGACTCTAACTATGGCTACACCTTC.

DNA for the CDR3: TGTGCCAGCAGCTGGGCGACAGGGCATGAAAAACTGTTTTTT. Protein sequence: CASSWATGHEKLFF. The chain has TRBV7-9 and TRBJ1-4, with 7 bases aligning to TRBD1. The CDR3 length is 14 residues. Looked up from germline, CDR1 is SEHNR and CDR2 is FQNEAQ (reference sequence). J lost 6 bases, V lost 4 bases, and 5 bases had no gene match.

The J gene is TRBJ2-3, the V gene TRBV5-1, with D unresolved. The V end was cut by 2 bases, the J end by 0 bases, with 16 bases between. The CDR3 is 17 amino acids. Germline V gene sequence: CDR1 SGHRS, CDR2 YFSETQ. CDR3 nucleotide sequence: TGCGCCAGCAGCTTCCGGCGATCAGCGACCAGCACAGATACGCAGTATTTT. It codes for CASSFRRSATSTDTQYF. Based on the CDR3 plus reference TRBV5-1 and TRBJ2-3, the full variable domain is KAGVTQTPRYLIKTRGQQVTLSCSPISGHRSVSWYQQTPGQGLQFLFEYFSETQRNKGNFPGRFSGRQFSNSRSEMNVSTLELGDSALYLCASSFRRSATSTDTQYFGPGTRLTVL.

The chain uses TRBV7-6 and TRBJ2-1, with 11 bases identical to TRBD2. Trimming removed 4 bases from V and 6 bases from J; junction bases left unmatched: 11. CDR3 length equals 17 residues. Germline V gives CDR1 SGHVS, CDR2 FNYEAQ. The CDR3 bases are TGTGCCAGCAGCTCTAGAACCGGGACTAGCGGACCCAATGAGCAGTTCTTC. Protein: CASSSRTGTSGPNEQFF.